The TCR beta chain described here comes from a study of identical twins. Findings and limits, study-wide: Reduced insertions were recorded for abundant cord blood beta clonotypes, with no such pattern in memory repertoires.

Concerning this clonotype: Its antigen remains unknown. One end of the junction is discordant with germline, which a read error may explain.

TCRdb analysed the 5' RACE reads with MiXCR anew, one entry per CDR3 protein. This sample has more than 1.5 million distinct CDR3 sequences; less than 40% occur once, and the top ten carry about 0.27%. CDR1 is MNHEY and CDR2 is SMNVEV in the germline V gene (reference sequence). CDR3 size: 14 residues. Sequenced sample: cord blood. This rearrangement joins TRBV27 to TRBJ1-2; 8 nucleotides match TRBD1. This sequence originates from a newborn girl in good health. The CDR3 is CASSSLPTGEGCTF. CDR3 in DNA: TGTGCCAGCAGTTCCCTCCCGACAGGGGAGGGCTGCACCTTC.